What follows are 13 T cell receptor beta chains derived from one specimen sequenced in a study of shared clonotypes between healthy human individuals. The assay was immunoSEQ multiplex PCR, and TCRdb's table has in-frame clones only and misses some. The data show nearly 1,000,000 clones, approximately 76% seen once. The sequenced sample consisted of memory CD4+ T cells sorted from blood. The sample's subset: CD45RA-negative fraction. These receptors all stem from a man younger than 30 in good health.

The count of this clone is one. The chain uses TRBV18 and TRBJ2-1; D may be TRBD1 (6 bases). V shed 0 bases and J shed 9 bases, with 18 bases lying between them. This CDR3 has 16 residues. CDR1 and CDR2 (germline): KGHSH, LQKENI. CDR3 sequence: CASSPPNREVKGEQFF. The CDR3 bases are TGTGCCAGCTCACCACCGAACAGGGAAGTCAAAGGTGAGCAGTTCTTC. Full variable domain (remainder filled in from reference TRBV18 and TRBJ2-1): NAGVMQNPRHLVRRRGQEARLRCSPMKGHSHVYWYRQLPEEGLKFMVYLQKENIIDESGMPKERFSAEFPKEGPSILRIQQVVRGDSAAYFCASSPPNREVKGEQFFGPGTRLTVL.

The sample holds a few counts of this clone. The V call is TRBV2, the J call TRBJ1-5; D possibly corresponds to TRBD1 (5 bases). CDR1 is SNHLY and CDR2 is FYNNEI in the germline V gene. The CDR3 is made up of 13 amino acids. V was clipped by 6 bases and J by 4 bases, with 10 bases between them. The CDR3 spells CASRRTPNQPQHF. In DNA, the CDR3 is TGTGCCAGCAGACGGACACCAAATCAGCCCCAGCATTTT.

This clone was found a few times. The chain couples TRBV27 to TRBJ1-1; D gene unclear. Trimming removed 7 bases from V and 8 bases from J, with 17 bases in between. The CDR3 runs to 13 residues. Germline V CDR1 and CDR2: MNHEY, SMNVEV (reference sequence). DNA for the CDR3: TGTGCCAGCAAAGGTAGTTTTACAGAAGAAGCTTTCTTT. Translating it yields CASKGSFTEEAFF.

In regard to this clone: The same CDR3 is also encoded by other DNA sequences in this sample. The chain combines TRBV5-1 with TRBJ1-1; D is possibly TRBD1 (6 bases). The germline gives CDR1 SGHRS, CDR2 YFSETQ. Between the trimmed V and J ends, which lost 2 bases and 2 bases, there was a span of 10 bases. The CDR3 runs 14 residues. In DNA, the CDR3 is TGCGCCAGCAGCTTACAGGGTTCTAACACTGAAGCTTTCTTT. Its translation is CASSLQGSNTEAFF.

The V gene is TRBV28, the J gene TRBJ2-1; TRBD2 aligns across 9 bases. The J segment lost 6 bases and the V segment lost 2 bases, leaving 11 bases of the junction unmatched. CDR1 is MDHEN and CDR2 is SYDVKM in the germline V gene. The CDR3 has 17 residues. The CDR3 DNA is TGTGCCAGCAGTTTAGTGGGTAGCGGGAGATCCGGCAATGAGCAGTTCTTC. Translated, it gives CASSLVGSGRSGNEQFF.

As for this clone: The same CDR3 is also encoded by other DNA sequences in this sample. The rearrangement joins TRBV5-1 to TRBJ1-1; 11 bases line up with TRBD1. Trimming removed 4 bases from V and 1 base from J; junction bases left unmatched: 3. CDR3 length: 15 residues. The germline V gene encodes CDR1 SGHRS and CDR2 YFSETQ. The DNA for the CDR3 is TGCGCCAGCAGCCCCGGGACAGGGGGGAACACTGAAGCTTTCTTT. Translation: CASSPGTGGNTEAFF.

This clone was counted a single time. One junction end does not reproduce the germline sequence, and a read error may be involved. This chain connects TRBV9 to TRBJ2-6; a weak D match, TRBD2 (5 bases). CDR1 and CDR2 (germline): SGDLS, YYNGEE. The CDR3 consists of 15 residues. The DNA of the CDR3 is TGTGCCAGCAGCGGGTCGACTACTGGGTCCAACGTCCTGACTTTC. This codes for CASSGSTTGSNVLTF.

V usage is TRBV7-2 and J usage is TRBJ2-1, with D perhaps TRBD2 (7 bases). Germline V gives CDR1 SGHTA, CDR2 FQGNSA. The CDR3 contains 17 residues. Trimming pared 2 bases from V and 6 bases from J, leaving 20 bases between. The CDR3 region has the DNA TGTGCCAGCAGCTTAAGGGCACCGAGGGGGACTACCAATGAGCAGTTCTTC. Translated: CASSLRAPRGTTNEQFF.

The J gene is TRBJ1-4, the V gene TRBV30; no reliable D call. The V end lost 2 bases, the J end lost 0 bases, and 10 bases lay between the germline ends. Germline V gene sequence: CDR1 GTSNPN, CDR2 SVGIG (reference sequence). This CDR3 spans 15 amino acids. The DNA of the CDR3 is TGTGCCTGGAGTCTGGGTTCAGCAACTAATGAAAAACTGTTTTTT. Amino acids: CAWSLGSATNEKLFF.

This chain connects TRBV10-3 to TRBJ2-5; tentatively, D is TRBD2 (6 bases). Germline V gene data show CDR1 as ENHRY and CDR2 as SYGVKD. CDR3 length: 12 amino acids. V gave up 10 bases and J gave up 3 bases, with 12 bases separating them. DNA for the CDR3: TGTGCCACCGGGACTTCCAAAGAGACCCAGTACTTC. Translation gives CATGTSKETQYF.

This chain joins TRBV7-2 and TRBJ2-2; 13 bases are a match to TRBD2. Germline CDR1 is SGHTA and CDR2 is FQGNSA. With V trimmed by 7 bases and J by 1 base, 9 bases remained unmatched. The CDR3 loop spans 18 amino acids. CDR3 in amino acids: CASTLRGLAGLNTGELFF. The CDR3 bases are TGTGCCAGCACCCTAAGGGGACTAGCGGGATTGAACACCGGGGAGCTGTTTTTT.

The gene calls are TRBV27 and TRBJ2-5, with 8 positions matching TRBD2. Trimming cost V 6 bases and J 0 bases; bases outside gene matches: 6. The germline CDR1 and CDR2 sequences are MNHEY and SMNVEV (reference sequence). The CDR3 loop spans 15 amino acids. The CDR3 region is CASSPLAANQETQYF. CDR3 DNA sequence: TGTGCCAGCAGCCCACTAGCGGCCAACCAAGAGACCCAGTACTTC.

V gene TRBV30 combines with J gene TRBJ2-2; D remains unclear. Trimming pared 2 bases from V and 3 bases from J, leaving 7 bases between. The germline V gene has CDR1 GTSNPN and CDR2 SVGIG (reference sequence). The CDR3 is 13 amino acids. CDR3 sequence (DNA): TGTGCCTGGAGTAGCTGGGACACCGGGGAGCTGTTTTTT. This encodes CAWSSWDTGELFF.